Below, 31 T cell receptor beta chains from the same sample are listed, as sequenced in a study of blood T cell repertoires in COVID-19. Sequencing was performed with immunoSEQ multiplex PCR; in TCRdb, only in-frame clones are kept and a portion is missing. Of fewer than 500,000 clones in the sample, 75% to 90% are singletons; the top ten hold approximately 1.2%. Material for sequencing was PBMCs or T cells enriched from blood (not recorded which). The receptors derive from a man aged 25 to 40 who had recovered from COVID-19.

This clone was counted a single time. This chain joins TRBV28 and TRBJ1-2; TRBD1 agrees at 7 bases. CDR3 size: 15 residues. CDR1 MDHEN and CDR2 SYDVKM come from the germline V gene. V trimming: 5 bases; J trimming: 4 bases; junction bases outside the gene matches: 10. CDR3 nucleotide sequence: TGTGCCAGCAGTAAACAGGACAGGCTTATCTATGGCTACACCTTC. Protein sequence: CASSKQDRLIYGYTF.

V is TRBV18 and J is TRBJ2-7; TRBD2 matches 8 bases. This CDR3 has 14 residues. Germline assignment: CDR1 KGHSH and CDR2 LQKENI. The junction had 3 bases not matched to a gene; V was cut back by 3 bases and J by 2 bases. CDR3 DNA: TGTGCCAGCTCACCCACTAGCGGTCCCTACGAGCAGTACTTC. Translated: CASSPTSGPYEQYF.

This chain connects TRBV10-3 to TRBJ2-3; a weak D match, TRBD2 (5 bases). CDR3 length: 15 amino acids. V was trimmed by 0 bases and J by 1 base, leaving 8 bases between them. Germline V gene lookup returns CDR1 ENHRY and CDR2 SYGVKD. CDR3 DNA sequence: TGTGCCATCAGTGAGTCTCTAGCAGGCACAGATACGCAGTATTTT. Protein sequence: CAISESLAGTDTQYF.

The gene calls are TRBV12-5 and TRBJ2-1; tentative D call: TRBD1 (5 bases). The V and J ends lost 2 bases and 2 bases respectively, with 13 bases between them. The CDR3 runs 16 residues. Germline CDR1 and CDR2: LGHNT and FRNRAP. In DNA, the CDR3 is TGTGCTAGTGGTTTGTGGTTGGGGCCTCCCTACAATGAGCAGTTCTTC. Translation: CASGLWLGPPYNEQFF.

The V gene is TRBV18, the J gene TRBJ1-1; unclear D gene. The ends were cut back, 3 bases at V and 8 bases at J, with 13 bases in the middle. Germline values: CDR1 KGHSH, CDR2 LQKENI. The CDR3 totals 13 residues. CDR3 protein: CASSPQSEKEAFF. The CDR3 coding sequence is TGTGCCAGCTCACCCCAGAGCGAAAAAGAAGCTTTCTTT.

The chain uses TRBV5-4 and TRBJ2-1; 12 positions agree with TRBD2. Germline CDR1 and CDR2: SGHNT and YYREEE (reference sequence). CDR3 length equals 16 residues. Trimming at V came to 0 bases and at J to 7 bases, leaving 5 bases not matched to a gene. In DNA form, the CDR3 reads TGTGCCAGCAGCTTGGGGTCTAGCGGGAGGGGGAATGAGCAGTTCTTC. Protein sequence: CASSLGSSGRGNEQFF.

This chain links TRBV9 with TRBJ2-5, with D perhaps matching TRBD2 (5 bases). Deletions cut 3 bases from V and 4 bases from J, with 19 bases between. This CDR3 region has 16 residues. Germline V lookup: CDR1 SGDLS, CDR2 YYNGEE. The CDR3 DNA follows: TGTGCCAGCAGCGCGTCAGCCATGGACTTTGGAGAGACCCAGTACTTC. Its protein is CASSASAMDFGETQYF.

The genes are TRBV28 and TRBJ1-6, with 9 bases that match TRBD1. Germline CDR1 reads MDHEN; CDR2 reads SYDVKM. The ends lost 8 bases at V and 10 bases at J; junction bases unmatched: 6. The CDR3 has 13 amino acids. The CDR3 DNA reads TGTGCCAGCGTGTGGGACAGGGTATCACCCCTCCACTTT. This codes for CASVWDRVSPLHF.

The chain couples TRBV9 to TRBJ1-3, with D perhaps TRBD1 (6 bases). Germline assignment: CDR1 SGDLS and CDR2 YYNGEE. The length of the CDR3 is 14 residues. Trimming removed 5 bases at V and 5 bases at J, with 14 bases between. The CDR3, as DNA: TGTGCCAGCAGTGTCGAAACAGGGCGAAACACCATATATTTT. Protein sequence: CASSVETGRNTIYF.

The chain recombines TRBV10-3 with TRBJ1-3; a weak D match, TRBD1 (5 bases). V shed 2 bases and J shed 12 bases, with 8 bases lying between them. Germline V lookup: CDR1 ENHRY, CDR2 SYGVKD. CDR3 length: 11 residues. The CDR3: CAISEVTGIYF. In nucleotides, the CDR3 is TGTGCCATCAGTGAGGTCACAGGCATATATTTT.

This rearrangement joins TRBV11-2 to TRBJ2-3; 9 bases agree with TRBD1. Trimming took 1 base from V and 5 from J; bases not matched to a gene: 4. The length of the CDR3 is 15 residues. Germline V CDR1 and CDR2: SGHAT, FQNNGV. CDR3 residues: CASSLGQGGVDTQYF. CDR3 sequence (DNA): TGTGCCAGCAGCTTAGGACAGGGGGGAGTAGATACGCAGTATTTT.

This rearrangement joins TRBV5-1 to TRBJ1-4; D is unresolved. The CDR3 is 17 amino acids. The V end lost 0 bases, the J end lost 0 bases, and 12 bases lay between the germline ends. Germline CDR1 reads SGHRS; CDR2 reads YFSETQ. The CDR3 here is CASSLASASATNEKLFF. CDR3 sequence (DNA): TGCGCCAGCAGCTTGGCGTCAGCAAGCGCAACTAATGAAAAACTGTTTTTT.

The J gene is TRBJ1-5, the V gene TRBV27, with 8 bases matching TRBD1. The CDR3 sequence is 15 residues long. The V and J ends lost 10 bases and 2 bases, in that order; junction bases with no gene match: 10. CDR1 and CDR2 from the germline V gene are MNHEY and SMNVEV (reference sequence). The CDR3 coding sequence is TGTGCCACTCGCGCAGGGGGCAATGGCAATCAGCCCCAGCATTTT. Its protein is CATRAGGNGNQPQHF.

V and J are TRBV4-1 and TRBJ1-3; D remains unclear. V was clipped by 1 base and J by 0 bases, with 10 bases between them. This CDR3 spans 16 amino acids. From germline, CDR1 is MGHRA and CDR2 YSYEKL. The CDR3 loop reads CASSQAAGYSGNTIYF. Here the CDR3 DNA reads TGCGCCAGCAGCCAAGCAGCGGGATACTCTGGAAACACCATATATTTT.

The chain is built from TRBV5-1 and TRBJ1-1; the match to TRBD1 covers 7 bases. CDR1 SGHRS and CDR2 YFSETQ come from the germline V gene. The CDR3 consists of 16 residues. J gave up 2 bases and V 5 bases, and 12 bases lay outside the gene matches. This chain's CDR3 is CASSWGDRDINTEAFF. DNA of the CDR3: TGCGCCAGCAGTTGGGGAGACAGGGACATTAACACTGAAGCTTTCTTT.

V gene TRBV7-9 combines with J gene TRBJ2-7, with D unclear. V was clipped by 2 bases and J by 7 bases, with 18 bases between them. This CDR3 comprises 15 residues. CDR1 is SEHNR and CDR2 is FQNEAQ in the germline V gene (reference sequence). This CDR3 is CASSLRPPQDLEQYF. CDR3 bases: TGTGCCAGCAGCTTACGACCGCCGCAGGATTTGGAGCAGTACTTC.

The chain uses TRBV4-2 and TRBJ2-1; tentative D call: TRBD2 (5 bases). The CDR3 covers 13 residues. Germline loops: CDR1 LGHNA, CDR2 YNFKEQ. Trimming pared 3 bases from V and 6 bases from J, leaving 9 bases between. The CDR3 nucleotides are TGTGCCAGCAGCCACGGACTCCCCAATGAGCAGTTCTTC. It specifies CASSHGLPNEQFF.

The rearrangement uses TRBV10-3 and TRBJ2-1; TRBD1 agrees at 9 bases. The trim removed 7 bases at V and 7 bases at J, leaving 5 bases unmatched. This CDR3 spans 13 amino acids. CDR1 ENHRY and CDR2 SYGVKD come from the germline V gene. The CDR3 loop is CAITGQGRNEQFF. CDR3 coding DNA: TGTGCCATCACCGGACAGGGGAGAAATGAGCAGTTCTTC.

The chain combines TRBV29-1 with TRBJ2-7; 8 bases fit TRBD1. Looked up from germline, CDR1 is SQVTM and CDR2 is ANQGSEA. This CDR3 has 11 residues. After removal of 7 bases from V and 3 bases from J, the junction contained 2 bases not matched to a gene. The CDR3 here is CSAGQGYEQYF. CDR3 in DNA: TGCAGCGCAGGACAGGGCTACGAGCAGTACTTC.

The gene calls are TRBV7-9 and TRBJ1-4, with TRBD1 matching over 10 bases. CDR3 size: 18 residues. Losses at the gene ends were 3 bases for V and 7 bases for J; bases not matched to a gene: 14. The germline V gene has CDR1 SEHNR and CDR2 FQNEAQ (reference sequence). CDR3 residues: CASSFAPGQGFDGEKLFF. The CDR3 DNA follows: TGTGCCAGCAGCTTCGCACCGGGACAGGGGTTTGATGGTGAAAAACTGTTTTTT. Complete variable domain (other parts from reference TRBV7-9 and TRBJ1-4): DTGVSQNPRHKITKRGQNVTFRCDPISEHNRLYWYRQTLGQGPEFLTYFQNEAQLEKSRLLSDRFSAERPKGSFSTLEIQRTEQGDSAMYLCASSFAPGQGFDGEKLFFGSGTQLSVL.

The genes are TRBV18 and TRBJ1-4; 8 nucleotides match TRBD1. V was clipped by 5 bases and J by 13 bases; unmatched bases: 3. The CDR3 consists of 11 residues. The germline gives CDR1 KGHSH, CDR2 LQKENI. DNA of the CDR3: TGTGCCAGCTCATTGGACAGGGCACTGTTTTTT. Amino acid sequence: CASSLDRALFF.

V and J are TRBV7-9 and TRBJ2-7, with 11 bases that match TRBD2. Germline loops: CDR1 SEHNR, CDR2 FQNEAQ (reference sequence). The CDR3 is 15 residues long. Losses at the gene ends were 3 bases for V and 7 bases for J; bases not matched to a gene: 8. The CDR3 sequence is CASSFLTSGSQEQYF. The DNA for the CDR3 is TGTGCCAGCAGCTTCCTTACTAGCGGGAGTCAAGAGCAGTACTTC.

V and J are TRBV12-3 or TRBV12-4 and TRBJ2-1; D might be TRBD2 (6 bases). V was shortened by 6 bases and J by 9 bases, with 15 bases between the two germline ends. CDR3 length equals 13 residues. CDR3: CASSSGVMVEQFF. The CDR3 DNA follows: TGTGCCAGCAGCTCGGGGGTTATGGTTGAGCAGTTCTTC.

This chain links TRBV28 with TRBJ2-1; weak D call: TRBD2 (5 bases). CDR1 is MDHEN, CDR2 SYDVKM, per germline. Trimming stripped 6 bases from V and 8 bases from J, with 23 bases between. The CDR3 length is 16 residues. The CDR3 region is CASSPRLASVFYEQFF. CDR3 bases: TGTGCCAGCAGCCCCCGCTTAGCGTCGGTGTTCTATGAGCAGTTCTTC.

The chain's CDR3 is CASSQEVGRLTF. The CDR3 DNA reads as TGCGCCAGCAGCCAAGAGGTGGGCAGGCTCACCTTC. This rearrangement joins TRBV4-1 to TRBJ1-2, with no clear D. Germline V gene data show CDR1 as MGHRA and CDR2 as YSYEKL. The CDR3 is made up of 12 amino acids. V lost 0 bases and J lost 13, with 12 bases in between.

The chain combines TRBV7-9 with TRBJ1-2; possible D gene TRBD1, 5 bases. The germline CDR1 and CDR2 sequences are SEHNR and FQNEAQ (reference sequence). The germline V and J ends were trimmed by 7 bases and 4 bases, with 13 bases remaining between them. This CDR3 spans 13 amino acids. The CDR3 is CASTGAVSYGYTF. CDR3 bases: TGTGCCAGCACCGGGGCAGTTAGCTATGGCTACACCTTC.

This clone was observed a handful of times. J is TRBJ1-5 and V is TRBV29-1; 9 nucleotides align to TRBD1. Germline V lookup: CDR1 SQVTM, CDR2 ANQGSEA. The CDR3 totals 13 residues. As DNA, the CDR3 is TGCAGTACCGGGACAGGGAAGGATCAGCCCCAGCATTTT. This encodes CSTGTGKDQPQHF.

The chain carries TRBV28 and TRBJ1-6; D may be TRBD1 (5 bases). Per germline, CDR1 MDHEN and CDR2 SYDVKM. Trimming pared 2 bases from V and 7 bases from J, leaving 6 bases between. This CDR3 region has 13 residues. Written as DNA, the CDR3 is TGTGCCAGCAGTTTACCAGGGAATTCACCCCTCCACTTT. Residues: CASSLPGNSPLHF.

V and J are TRBV18 and TRBJ2-1; the match to TRBD2 covers 11 bases. Losses at the gene ends were 0 bases for V and 6 bases for J; bases not matched to a gene: 4. This CDR3 region has 16 residues. Germline assignment: CDR1 KGHSH and CDR2 LQKENI. DNA of the CDR3: TGTGCCAGCTCACCACCAGAACTAGCGGGAGTCAATGAGCAGTTCTTC. Protein sequence: CASSPPELAGVNEQFF.

The chain's CDR3 is CASGPEAGRYEQYF. The CDR3 nucleotides read TGTGCTAGTGGTCCGGAGGCGGGAAGGTACGAGCAGTACTTC. The rearrangement uses TRBV12-5 and TRBJ2-7, with D possibly being TRBD2 (6 bases). In germline, CDR1 is LGHNT, CDR2 FRNRAP. V was trimmed by 5 bases and J by 4 bases, leaving 15 bases between them. CDR3 length: 14 amino acids.

This chain links TRBV28 with TRBJ2-1; 7 bases match TRBD1. This CDR3 is 15 amino acids long. In germline, CDR1 is MDHEN, CDR2 SYDVKM. Losses at the gene ends were 7 bases for V and 4 bases for J; bases not matched to a gene: 10. The CDR3 DNA reads TGTGCCAGCATCAAACAGGGGTCAGATTACAATGAGCAGTTCTTC. This gives the protein CASIKQGSDYNEQFF.